The entry below gives a single T cell receptor beta chain sequence along with its context. Which antigen it targets is not known. Nothing much larger sits one base from this clone, and base qualities are not available. This sample is drawn from a study of T cell responses to AZD1222 COVID-19 vaccine (dated by TCRdb to the early 2020s). About the study as a whole: AZD1222 recipients with second doses at about 4 weeks or about 12 weeks were pooled, because spike-specific TCR depth and breadth did not differ between schedules. A total of over 230 trial participants underwent TCR sequencing, of whom about 200 had received two doses of AZD1222 and around 25 had received two doses of the MenACWY control vaccine. Trial participants were enrolled by age into subgroups of 18-55, 56-69 and 70-plus years, and 148, 28 and 57 TCR-sequenced participants, respectively, were included in these subgroups.

The CDR3 regions of human TCRbeta chains were analyzed by immunosequencing. Turning to the authors' computational methods: Repertoire TCRs were checked for matches against a reference library of SARS-CoV-2-specific TCRs that had been generated using the MIRA antigen-specificity platform. Breadth was defined as the fraction of unique TCRs that were SARS-CoV-2-associated. Depth was defined as the fraction of total T cells that were SARS-CoV-2-associated. Using the MIRA data, every spike-specific TCR was mapped to the spike region that the TCR reacted to and assigned to either a CD4 or a CD8 class. Log10-transformed breadth and depth values were compared by one-way ANOVA with Sidak's multiple comparisons tests. The immuneACCESS repertoire file appears here via TCRdb, limited to in-frame rearrangements. These files lack a portion of the clones; in checked studies, under half of the deficit traces to unresolved V genes, and the cause of the others is not known. V, J and clone size were drawn from that table, and D and trimming were deduced from the DNA. The sample table lists around 95,000 clones, about 88% of them with a count of one. About 1.8% of the sample comes from the top ten.

The full study reports these points: In the small 56-69-year group, the increase in depth fell short of significance, most likely because of low power. Conclusions about previously exposed vaccinees are limited because only a handful of AZD1222 recipients were SARS-CoV-2 seropositive at baseline. The whole spike protein was spanned by vaccine-associated CD4 TCRs, and dominant responses were seen in regions 160-218 and 743-854. Spike-specific TCR breadth and depth rose significantly after two AZD1222 doses compared with day 0 and with MenACWY recipients. Participants were mostly white British and included more females than males, and it was suggested by the authors that clonal diversity may have been underestimated. Reportedly, almost half of the unique spike-specific TCRs recognized epitopes lying outside the regions that are mutated in the B.1.351 and B.1.1.7 variants. No day 14 peak-response samples were available, so repertoires were characterized only after the peak T cell response.

The CDR3 runs 15 residues from the cysteine to the phenylalanine. Of all the DNA, just the CDR3 is kept, 45 bases in frame from base 1. Trimming removed 6 bases from V and 4 bases from J; the gene matches leave 8 bases unexplained. The germline V gene provides CDR1 LGHNA and CDR2 YNFKEQ. What this sample's time point label stands for: baseline before first vaccination. Vaccinee samples came from UK trials COV001 and COV002, including a single-blind randomized controlled phase 2/3 trial of AZD1222 (ChAdOx1 nCoV-19) in healthy adults. For TCRbeta chain sequencing, PBMC samples were collected from trial participants at day 0 and at day 28 after the second dose.

Rearrangement joined TRBV4-2 to TRBJ2-1, with 8 bases matching TRBD1. The clonotype originates from an adult in good health. The sequences come from peripheral blood, collected on day 0 of AZD1222 vaccination. The CDR3 loop reads CASSKETGDYNEQFF. The DNA sequence follows: TGTGCCAGCAGTAAGGAGACAGGGGATTACAATGAGCAGTTCTTC.